The rows below give T cell receptor beta chains drawn from one sample of a study of T cell responses to AZD1222 COVID-19 vaccine. TCRdb's table, derived via immunoSEQ multiplex PCR, lists solely in-frame clones and lacks some. The data show 100,000 to 150,000 clones, about 93% seen once. Here the sequenced sample was peripheral blood, taken 28 days after the second AZD1222 dose. The receptors shown here come from an adult who received the AZD1222 COVID-19 vaccine. The CDR3 runs from the conserved cysteine through the conserved F or W. Each record gives: J gene, D gene, V gene, clone size, CDR3 protein, CDR3 DNA. A D gene is named only where the DNA matches it firmly. Not every row has a clone size; where given, it reads once, few, many or a size class.

TRBJ2-2 | TRBD1 | TRBV13 | - | CASSLSLRGQGGELFF | TGTGCCAGCAGCCTATCATTGAGGGGGCAAGGCGGGGAGCTGTTTTTT
TRBJ2-7 | - | TRBV7-9 | - | CASSLMGSYEQYF | TGTGCCAGCAGCTTGATGGGATCCTACGAGCAGTACTTC
TRBJ1-1 | TRBD1 | TRBV5-1 | - | CASSLAPLATGGSEAFF | TGCGCCAGCAGCTTGGCCCCACTCGCGACAGGGGGATCTGAAGCTTTCTTT
TRBJ1-2 | - | TRBV5-1 | once | CASSSLATGYNGYTF | TGCGCCAGCTCAAGCTTGGCGACAGGCTACAATGGCTACACCTTC
TRBJ1-2 | - | TRBV5-1 | - | CASRTGTVTPNYGYTF | TGCGCCAGCAGGACGGGGACCGTTACTCCTAACTATGGCTACACCTTC
TRBJ2-5 | - | TRBV6-5 | few | CASKRTEETQYF | TGTGCCAGCAAGAGGACAGAAGAGACCCAGTACTTC
TRBJ1-2 | - | TRBV19 | few | CASSIMGGYTF | TGTGCCAGTAGTATAATGGGTGGCTACACCTTC
TRBJ1-6 | - | TRBV7-2 | - | CASSLGQINSPLHF | TGTGCCAGCAGCTTAGGTCAGATTAATTCACCCCTCCACTTT
TRBJ1-1 | TRBD1 | TRBV29-1 | - | CSVVPRGRNTEAFF | TGCAGCGTGGTCCCCAGGGGGCGCAACACTGAAGCTTTCTTT
TRBJ1-6 | TRBD1 | TRBV7-7 | - | CASSIKRGPDNSPLHF | TGTGCCAGCAGCATCAAGAGGGGGCCCGATAATTCACCCCTCCACTTT
TRBJ2-1 | TRBD2 | TRBV5-6 | - | CASVRGGLGNEQFF | TGTGCCAGCGTGCGGGGGGGTTTAGGCAATGAGCAGTTCTTC
TRBJ1-6 | - | TRBV6-2/TRBV6-3 | - | CASSPGRSYNSPLHF | TGTGCCAGCAGTCCCGGACGGTCCTATAATTCACCCCTCCACTTT
TRBJ2-5 | TRBD1 | TRBV5-8 | - | CASSRQGNYQETQYF | TGTGCCAGCAGCCGACAGGGAAACTACCAAGAGACCCAGTACTTC
TRBJ2-1 | TRBD2 | TRBV9 | - | CASSVGTRPNNEQFF | TGTGCCAGCAGCGTCGGGACTAGGCCGAACAATGAGCAGTTCTTC
TRBJ1-5 | - | TRBV21-1 | - | CASSKNRAWRNQPQHF | TGTGCCAGCAGCAAAAACCGCGCGTGGCGCAATCAGCCCCAGCATTTT
TRBJ2-1 | - | TRBV20-1 | - | CSASGEEQFF | TGCAGTGCTAGCGGGGAAGAGCAGTTCTTC
TRBJ1-1 | TRBD1 | TRBV6-5 | - | CASGVTGRSTEAFF | TGTGCCAGCGGGGTGACAGGGCGGAGCACTGAAGCTTTCTTT
TRBJ1-6 | - | TRBV27 | - | CASSFLTTGFHYHSPLHF | TGTGCCAGCAGTTTCCTAACTACAGGGTTCCATTATCATTCACCCCTCCACTTT
TRBJ2-1 | TRBD2 | TRBV7-8 | - | CASQRGGESGYEQFF | TGTGCCAGCCAGCGCGGGGGGGAGTCGGGGTATGAGCAGTTCTTC
TRBJ1-6 | TRBD1 | TRBV6-5 | - | CASGDREVNSPLHF | TGTGCCAGCGGGGACAGGGAAGTTAATTCACCCCTCCACTTT
TRBJ2-3 | - | TRBV15 | - | CATSREYQSPGAKAQYF | TGTGCCACCAGCAGAGAATACCAGTCACCGGGGGCGAAGGCGCAGTATTTT
TRBJ2-7 | - | TRBV27 | - | CASSPRGTGLSAYF | TGTGCCAGCAGCCCGCGGGGGACAGGCCTATCGGCGTACTTC
TRBJ2-5 | - | TRBV6-6 | - | CASSYSGRAFGTQYF | TGTGCCAGCAGTTACTCGGGCAGGGCGTTTGGGACCCAGTACTTC
TRBJ1-1 | - | TRBV9 | - | CASSVLPTRNTEAFF | TGTGCCAGCAGCGTATTACCGACGAGGAACACTGAAGCTTTCTTT
TRBJ1-3 | - | TRBV30 | - | CAWSHGSGNTIYF | TGTGCCTGGAGTCACGGCTCTGGAAACACCATATATTTT
TRBJ2-7 | TRBD2 | TRBV4-1 | - | CASSQGGGAAYEQYF | TGCGCCAGCAGCCAAGGCGGGGGGGCTGCATACGAGCAGTACTTC
TRBJ1-1 | TRBD1 | TRBV5-1 | - | CASSLQGGNTEAFF | TGCGCCAGCAGCTTGCAGGGGGGCAACACTGAAGCTTTCTTT
TRBJ2-7 | - | TRBV5-1 | - | CASSLEGGGRLSYEQYF | TGCGCCAGCAGCTTGGAAGGGGGCGGGAGATTGTCCTACGAGCAGTACTTC
TRBJ2-7 | TRBD2 | TRBV7-9 | - | CASSHTASGRTEQYF | TGTGCCAGCAGCCACACGGCTAGCGGGAGGACCGAGCAGTACTTC
TRBJ2-3 | - | TRBV11-2 | - | CASSPKSTQYF | TGTGCCAGCAGCCCTAAGAGTACGCAGTATTTT
TRBJ1-6 | - | TRBV10-2 | - | CASREVATESPLHF | TGCGCCAGCAGGGAAGTGGCCACAGAATCACCCCTCCACTTT
TRBJ2-1 | TRBD2 | TRBV7-2 | - | CASSLGAGGPNEQFF | TGTGCCAGCAGCTTAGGAGCGGGAGGGCCTAATGAGCAGTTCTTC
TRBJ1-5 | TRBD1 | TRBV15 | once | CATSSDRGMDQPQHF | TGTGCCACCAGCAGCGACAGGGGGATGGACCAGCCCCAGCATTTT
TRBJ2-1 | TRBD2 | TRBV12-5 | - | CASGSLTSGRREQFF | TGTGCTAGTGGTTCCTTGACTAGCGGGAGAAGAGAGCAGTTCTTC
TRBJ1-2 | TRBD1 | TRBV6-5 | - | CASRMGTGFYGYTF | TGTGCCAGCAGGATGGGGACAGGGTTTTATGGCTACACCTTC
TRBJ2-7 | - | TRBV7-8 | - | CASSPPAGLGHEQYF | TGTGCCAGCAGCCCACCCGCAGGGTTGGGACACGAGCAGTACTTC
TRBJ1-1 | - | TRBV10-2 | - | CASSVGPRTLRGTEAFF | TGCGCCAGCAGTGTTGGACCGAGGACGCTCAGGGGCACTGAAGCTTTCTTT
TRBJ1-1 | TRBD1 | TRBV19 | - | CASTEDRLNTEAFF | TGTGCCAGTACCGAGGACAGGTTGAACACTGAAGCTTTCTTT
TRBJ2-1 | - | TRBV11-2 | - | CASSLAGEYNEQFF | TGTGCCAGCAGCTTAGCGGGGGAATACAATGAGCAGTTCTTC
TRBJ2-3 | - | TRBV11-3 | - | CASSTGTGPTDTQYF | TGTGCCAGCAGTACCGGGACTGGTCCTACAGATACGCAGTATTTT
TRBJ1-5 | - | TRBV6-2/TRBV6-3 | - | CASSYRNSFYSNQPQHF | TGTGCCAGCAGTTACCGGAACAGCTTTTATAGCAATCAGCCCCAGCATTTT
TRBJ1-4 | - | TRBV11-3 | - | CASSLVRQINEKLFF | TGTGCCAGCAGCTTAGTCCGGCAGATTAATGAAAAACTGTTTTTT